This TCR beta chain is drawn from a study of shared clonotypes between healthy human individuals. General study findings and limits: The four-donor shared clonotypes exceeded non-shared clonotypes in generation probability, with non-shared ones scoring lower.

CD8 cells classed as naive were CD45RO-negative and positively selected for CCR7, excluding terminally differentiated effector memory CD45RA+ cells. V was shortened by 9 bases and J by 6 bases, with 11 bases between the two germline ends. CDR1 and CDR2 (germline): SEHNR, FQNEAQ (reference sequence). The CDR3 length is 12 residues. The assay was immunoSEQ multiplex PCR, and TCRdb's table has in-frame clones only and misses some. This table holds around 600,000 clones, roughly 95% found once. A remark on this clone: Its antigen is as yet unknown.

The source material was naive CD8+ T cells sorted from blood. This chain uses TRBV7-9 with TRBJ2-2; D unresolved. The clonotype was recovered from a woman younger than 45 in good health. DNA for the CDR3: TGTGCCAGTCGTTTAGGGTCCGGGGAGCTGTTTTTT. This encodes CASRLGSGELFF.